The 28 T cell receptor beta chains listed next were all sequenced from one sample in a study of blood T cell repertoires in COVID-19. The assay was immunoSEQ multiplex PCR, and TCRdb's table has in-frame clones only and misses some. The sample yields fewer than 200,000 clones, about 87% seen once. The sequencing sample was made of peripheral blood. The receptors originated from an elderly woman with COVID-19, enrolled during active disease.

This clone has only a few counts. Different DNA sequences within this sample yield the same CDR3. The gene calls are TRBV18 and TRBJ1-1; 7 nucleotides match TRBD1. Germline CDR1 and CDR2: KGHSH and LQKENI. V was clipped by 5 bases and J by 2 bases; unmatched bases: 5. This CDR3 is 14 amino acids long. This CDR3 reads CASSNRGLNTEAFF. For the CDR3, the DNA is TGTGCCAGCTCAAACAGGGGATTAAACACTGAAGCTTTCTTT.

The chain uses TRBV28 and TRBJ2-4, with D maybe TRBD1 (6 bases). Per germline, CDR1 MDHEN and CDR2 SYDVKM. V lost 1 base and J lost 6, with 19 bases in between. The CDR3 has 17 amino acids. CDR3 in amino acids: CASSLSPRTASLNIQYF. CDR3 sequence (DNA): TGTGCCAGCAGTTTATCTCCGAGGACAGCTTCGCTAAACATTCAGTACTTC.

This clone came up once. The chain recombines TRBV7-2 with TRBJ2-1, with D possibly matching TRBD2 (5 bases). Germline V gives CDR1 SGHTA, CDR2 FQGNSA. V was cut by 5 bases and J by 6 bases, with 14 bases left in between. There are 14 residues in the CDR3. For the CDR3, the DNA is TGTGCCAGCAGCGTACAGTCGGGGAGCAATGAGCAGTTCTTC. Residues: CASSVQSGSNEQFF.

This sequence joins TRBV28 and TRBJ2-7, with 12 bases identical to TRBD2. The CDR3 loop spans 17 amino acids. Germline lookup yields CDR1 MDHEN and CDR2 SYDVKM. The V gene end was trimmed by 5 bases and the J gene end by 0 bases; junction bases not matched to a gene: 8. Here the CDR3 DNA reads TGTGCCAGCAGTCCGCTAGCGGGAGGGCTGGGCTCCTACGAGCAGTACTTC. It is translated as CASSPLAGGLGSYEQYF. Looking up the rest from reference TRBV28 and TRBJ2-7 gives the full variable domain: DVKVTQSSRYLVKRTGEKVFLECVQDMDHENMFWYRQDPGLGLRLIYFSYDVKMKEKGDIPEGYSVSREKKERFSLILESASTNQTSMYLCASSPLAGGLGSYEQYFGPGTRLTVT.

The chain carries TRBV29-1 and TRBJ2-1; the match to TRBD1 covers 8 bases. Germline-derived CDR1 and CDR2 are SQVTM and ANQGSEA. This CDR3 is 12 amino acids long. The V segment lost 4 bases and the J segment 9 bases; nucleotides outside the gene matches: 5. The CDR3, as DNA: TGCAGCGTTGGATCACAGGGGGGTGAGCAGTTCTTC. This translates into CSVGSQGGEQFF.

The V and J genes are TRBV19 and TRBJ2-7, with 10 bases lining up with TRBD1. CDR3 length: 14 residues. Losses at the gene ends were 9 bases for V and 4 bases for J; bases not matched to a gene: 9. From germline, CDR1 is LNHDA and CDR2 SQIVND (reference sequence). The CDR3 DNA reads TGTGCCAGCGCTCGACAGGGGGCATCGTACGAGCAGTACTTC. It yields the protein CASARQGASYEQYF.

V is TRBV19 and J is TRBJ2-2; 10 nucleotides line up with TRBD1. Germline V lookup: CDR1 LNHDA, CDR2 SQIVND (reference sequence). The CDR3 covers 14 residues. Unmatched junction bases numbered 2, after V lost 6 bases and J lost 4 bases. CDR3 bases: TGTGCCAGTAGGGGACAGGGGCCCACCGGGGAGCTGTTTTTT. The encoded protein is CASRGQGPTGELFF.

This rearrangement joins TRBV5-6 to TRBJ1-4; D gene unclear. V lost 6 bases and J 5 bases, leaving 17 bases between the germline ends. From germline, CDR1 is SGHDT and CDR2 YYEEEE. The CDR3 runs 15 residues. This CDR3 reads CASTAGMGGNEKLFF. CDR3 sequence (DNA): TGTGCCAGCACCGCTGGAATGGGAGGGAATGAAAAACTGTTTTTT.

This sequence joins TRBV9 and TRBJ2-1, with no clear D. The CDR3 consists of 14 residues. The germline V gene has CDR1 SGDLS and CDR2 YYNGEE. Deletions cut 3 bases from V and 5 bases from J, with 12 bases between. Written as DNA, the CDR3 is TGTGCCAGCAGCGGGAGCGTGTGGGACAATGAGCAGTTCTTC. The encoded protein is CASSGSVWDNEQFF.

CDR3 DNA: TGTGCCAGCAGCTTAGGGGCCAGCTCCTACAATGAGCAGTTCTTC. Residues: CASSLGASSYNEQFF. J is TRBJ2-1 and V is TRBV7-3; the D gene is possibly TRBD1 (5 bases). The germline V and J ends were trimmed by 2 bases and 0 bases, with 8 bases remaining between them. CDR1 and CDR2 (germline): SGHTA, FQGTGA. The CDR3 extends over 15 amino acids. Looking up the rest from reference TRBV7-3 and TRBJ2-1 gives the full variable domain: GAGVSQTPSNKVTEKGKYVELRCDPISGHTALYWYRQSLGQGPEFLIYFQGTGAADDSGLPNDRFFAVRPEGSVSTLKIQRTERGDSAVYLCASSLGASSYNEQFFGPGTRLTVL.

This chain joins TRBV7-9 and TRBJ2-7; D remains unclear. Between the trimmed V and J ends, which lost 7 bases and 3 bases, there was a span of 13 bases. The CDR3 is 13 residues long. Per germline, CDR1 SEHNR and CDR2 FQNEAQ (reference sequence). The CDR3: CASTPLADYEQYF. CDR3 DNA sequence: TGTGCCAGCACGCCTTTAGCCGACTACGAGCAGTACTTC.

The rearrangement joins TRBV7-9 to TRBJ1-5; D not resolved. Germline V gene data show CDR1 as SEHNR and CDR2 as FQNEAQ (reference sequence). CDR3 length: 13 residues. The germline V and J ends were trimmed by 5 bases and 5 bases, with 10 bases remaining between them. This CDR3 is CASSLSEDQPQHF. As DNA, the CDR3 is TGTGCCAGCAGCCTGTCGGAGGATCAGCCCCAGCATTTT.

This chain joins TRBV28 and TRBJ1-2, with D possibly matching TRBD1 (6 bases). This CDR3 is 15 amino acids long. Germline V lookup: CDR1 MDHEN, CDR2 SYDVKM. Trimming left V 7 bases short and J 4 bases short, with 19 bases between. DNA for the CDR3: TGTGCCAGCACCGAACACAGGACAGAACTCTATGGCTACACCTTC. Encoded protein: CASTEHRTELYGYTF.

Details on this clone: The DNA is left out, because the CDR3 cannot be placed on it with certainty; the CDR3 is given as TCRdb lists it. This chain connects TRBV6-5 to TRBJ1-6; the D call of TRBD1 is as the table states it, not checked on the DNA. The CDR3 spans 16 residues, counting both ends. In germline, CDR1 is MNHEY, CDR2 SVGAGI. The chain's CDR3 is CASSLDKAGSNSPLHF.

The J gene is TRBJ1-4, the V gene TRBV6-5; 9 bases line up with TRBD1. Germline assignment: CDR1 MNHEY and CDR2 SVGAGI. V shed 6 bases and J 10 bases; nucleotides not matched to a gene: 12. The CDR3 extends over 15 amino acids. CDR3 sequence: CASRQQGAQGVKLFF. The CDR3 DNA reads as TGTGCCAGCAGGCAACAGGGGGCCCAAGGGGTAAAACTGTTTTTT.

The chain couples TRBV11-2 to TRBJ2-5; 10 nucleotides line up with TRBD2. This CDR3 has 19 amino acids. With V trimmed by 0 bases and J by 3 bases, 13 bases remained unmatched. Germline loops: CDR1 SGHAT, CDR2 FQNNGV. This CDR3 reads CASSLDSAGGPGLKETQYF. The DNA of the CDR3 is TGTGCCAGCAGCTTAGATTCAGCGGGAGGGCCAGGTTTAAAAGAGACCCAGTACTTC.

The chain carries TRBV5-1 and TRBJ1-1, with D possibly TRBD1 on 5 matching bases. The CDR3 has 15 residues. Germline CDR1 is SGHRS and CDR2 is YFSETQ. V shed 0 bases and J shed 3 bases, with 12 bases lying between them. The CDR3 nucleotides read TGCGCCAGCAGCTTGGATCCAGGGAAGGACACTGAAGCTTTCTTT. Protein: CASSLDPGKDTEAFF. The variable domain in full, with the rest retrieved from reference TRBV5-1 and TRBJ1-1, is KAGVTQTPRYLIKTRGQQVTLSCSPISGHRSVSWYQQTPGQGLQFLFEYFSETQRNKGNFPGRFSGRQFSNSRSEMNVSTLELGDSALYLCASSLDPGKDTEAFFGQGTRLTVV.

The chain links TRBV5-1 to TRBJ1-1; 7 bases agree with TRBD1. The CDR3 spans 14 residues. Germline V CDR1 and CDR2: SGHRS, YFSETQ. Unmatched junction bases numbered 4, after V lost 2 bases and J lost 3 bases. CDR3 nucleotides: TGCGCCAGCAGCTTAGGGACAGCCTACACTGAAGCTTTCTTT. It is translated as CASSLGTAYTEAFF.

V usage is TRBV4-2 and J usage is TRBJ1-1; D may be TRBD1 (6 bases). Trimming took 2 bases from V and 5 from J, leaving 18 bases between them. CDR1 and CDR2 (germline): LGHNA, YNFKEQ. The CDR3 covers 16 residues. CDR3 in amino acids: CASSQFSGGGQTEAFF. The CDR3 nucleotides are TGTGCCAGCAGCCAATTCTCCGGGGGGGGGCAGACTGAAGCTTTCTTT.

The chain carries TRBV19 and TRBJ1-5, with D possibly being TRBD1 (5 bases). The germline gives CDR1 LNHDA, CDR2 SQIVND (reference sequence). This CDR3 is 13 amino acids long. V lost 7 bases to trimming and J lost 6 bases, with 13 bases between them. Here the CDR3 DNA reads TGTGCCAGTACGAAGGGGATAGGTCAGCCCCAGCATTTT. This gives the protein CASTKGIGQPQHF. The entire variable domain, with the rest obtained from reference TRBV19 and TRBJ1-5, is as follows: DGGITQSPKYLFRKEGQNVTLSCEQNLNHDAMYWYRQDPGQGLRLIYYSQIVNDFQKGDIAEGYSVSREKKESFPLTVTSAQKNPTAFYLCASTKGIGQPQHFGDGTRLSIL.

This chain links TRBV2 with TRBJ1-2, with a weak D call TRBD1 (6 bases). Trimming removed 11 bases from V and 1 base from J, with 20 bases in between. The CDR3 totals 15 residues. Per the germline V gene, CDR1 is SNHLY and CDR2 is FYNNEI. CDR3 amino acids: CAGSGTSLINYGYTF. CDR3 nucleotides: TGTGCCGGGAGCGGGACAAGCTTAATTAACTATGGCTACACCTTC.

There are a few counts of this clone. The CDR3 region has the DNA TGCGCCAGCAGCCAAGGATCTGGCAGGGTAAGCGGCTACACCTTC. Translation: CASSQGSGRVSGYTF. The gene calls are TRBV4-3 and TRBJ1-2, with D perhaps matching TRBD1 (5 bases). The V end was cut by 1 base, the J end by 8 bases, with 17 bases between. Germline V gene lookup returns CDR1 LGHNA and CDR2 YSLEER. The CDR3 runs to 15 residues.

The rearrangement joins TRBV19 to TRBJ2-1, with no clear D. The ends were cut back, 4 bases at V and 4 bases at J, with 8 bases in the middle. The germline gives CDR1 LNHDA, CDR2 SQIVND (reference sequence). The CDR3 loop spans 13 amino acids. The CDR3 DNA reads as TGTGCCAGTAGTAGCCACAGTTACAATGAGCAGTTCTTC. As protein: CASSSHSYNEQFF.

The chain carries TRBV4-1 and TRBJ2-3; TRBD2 agrees at 10 bases. Germline V gene data show CDR1 as MGHRA and CDR2 as YSYEKL. After removal of 1 base from V and 1 base from J, the junction contained 5 bases not matched to a gene. The CDR3 sequence is 17 residues long. The CDR3 nucleotides are TGCGCCAGCAGCCAAGTTGGTCTAGCGGGAGGCACAGATACGCAGTATTTT. This gives the protein CASSQVGLAGGTDTQYF.

V and J are TRBV10-2 and TRBJ2-7; TRBD1 agrees at 8 bases. CDR1 and CDR2 (germline): WSHSY, SAAADI. CDR3 length: 14 amino acids. With 7 bases clipped from V and 3 bases from J, the junction kept 8 bases outside the gene matches. CDR3 loop: CASKVSGQGYEQYF. CDR3 nucleotide sequence: TGCGCCAGCAAGGTCAGCGGACAGGGCTACGAGCAGTACTTC.

The chain combines TRBV18 with TRBJ2-2; D might be TRBD1 (6 bases). The CDR3 is 15 residues long. Germline V gene lookup returns CDR1 KGHSH and CDR2 LQKENI. V shed 1 base and J shed 4 bases, with 10 bases lying between them. The CDR3 protein is CASSPQGVITGELFF. CDR3 sequence (DNA): TGTGCCAGCTCACCACAGGGGGTCATCACCGGGGAGCTGTTTTTT. The full variable domain, completed using reference TRBV18 and TRBJ2-2, is NAGVMQNPRHLVRRRGQEARLRCSPMKGHSHVYWYRQLPEEGLKFMVYLQKENIIDESGMPKERFSAEFPKEGPSILRIQQVVRGDSAAYFCASSPQGVITGELFFGEGSRLTVL.

Comment on this clone: The sample contains more than one DNA sequence encoding this CDR3. This chain joins TRBV7-3 and TRBJ2-2; 12 nucleotides align to TRBD2. Germline V gene lookup returns CDR1 SGHTA and CDR2 FQGTGA. The CDR3 extends over 16 amino acids. The V segment lost 4 bases and the J segment 9 bases; nucleotides outside the gene matches: 9. CDR3 bases: TGTGCCAGCAGCTCCCTAGCGGGAGGGCCGGCCAGGGAGCTGTTTTTT. Translation: CASSSLAGGPARELFF.

The chain links TRBV18 to TRBJ1-4, with unresolved D. CDR3 length: 17 residues. Germline values: CDR1 KGHSH, CDR2 LQKENI. With 3 bases removed from V and 6 bases from J, the gap between germline ends came to 20 bases. In DNA form, the CDR3 reads TGTGCCAGCTCACCCTATCTCCATGAGCGGGAGCATGAAAAACTGTTTTTT. Amino acid sequence: CASSPYLHEREHEKLFF. Using reference TRBV18 and TRBJ1-4 for the parts outside the CDR3, the full variable domain is NAGVMQNPRHLVRRRGQEARLRCSPMKGHSHVYWYRQLPEEGLKFMVYLQKENIIDESGMPKERFSAEFPKEGPSILRIQQVVRGDSAAYFCASSPYLHEREHEKLFFGSGTQLSVL.